These 27 T cell receptor beta chains originate from one sample sequenced in a study of blood T cell repertoires in COVID-19. The data were produced by immunoSEQ multiplex PCR, yet TCRdb's version contains in-frame clones alone and is incomplete. The table lists hundreds of thousands of clones, roughly 88% of them singletons, with approximately 5% in the top ten. The sample taken for sequencing was peripheral blood. These receptors all come from a woman older than 75 with COVID-19, enrolled during active disease.

The chain is built from TRBV30 and TRBJ2-7; 10 bases line up with TRBD1. The V and J ends lost 3 bases and 2 bases, in that order; junction bases with no gene match: 10. The CDR3 has 16 amino acids. From germline, CDR1 is GTSNPN and CDR2 SVGIG (reference sequence). In nucleotides, the CDR3 is TGTGCCTGGAGCCGGGGGGGGACAGGGGCTACCTACGAGCAGTACTTC. Protein sequence: CAWSRGGTGATYEQYF.

This clone was picked up a small number of times. The chain couples TRBV3-1 (or the pseudogene TRBV3-2) to TRBJ2-2, with 10 positions matching TRBD2. The CDR3 has 14 residues. Per germline, CDR1 LGHDT and CDR2 YNNKEL (reference sequence). Trimming cost V 5 bases and J 6 bases; bases outside gene matches: 3. DNA of the CDR3: TGTGCCAGCAGCGGGACTAGCGCCTCCGGGGAGCTGTTTTTT. Translation gives CASSGTSASGELFF.

This sequence joins TRBV28 and TRBJ2-7; the D is unclear. V was cut by 2 bases and J by 0 bases, with 11 bases left in between. Germline CDR1 reads MDHEN; CDR2 reads SYDVKM. This CDR3 contains 15 residues. The CDR3 here is CASSLVSGSSYEQYF. The CDR3 DNA reads TGTGCCAGCAGTTTAGTTTCGGGTAGCTCCTACGAGCAGTACTTC.

The CDR3 reads CASSRTGALELAQYF. In DNA, the CDR3 is TGTGCCAGTAGCCGAACAGGGGCCCTCGAGTTGGCGCAGTATTTT. J is TRBJ2-3 and V is TRBV19, with TRBD1 matching 7 bases. Looked up from germline, CDR1 is LNHDA and CDR2 is SQIVND (reference sequence). The CDR3 is 15 residues long. J lost 10 bases, V lost 6 bases, and 16 bases had no gene match.

This chain connects TRBV9 to TRBJ2-7; TRBD1 is a possible D gene (6 bases). CDR1 is SGDLS and CDR2 is YYNGEE in the germline V gene. CDR3 length equals 14 residues. The V end lost 0 bases, the J end lost 6 bases, and 13 bases lay between the germline ends. In DNA, the CDR3 is TGTGCCAGCAGCGTAGGGGGGACACAGGGCGAGCAGTACTTC. Its translation is CASSVGGTQGEQYF.

The chain links TRBV28 to TRBJ1-2; D remains unclear. V was cut by 3 bases and J by 2 bases, with 10 bases left in between. The germline gives CDR1 MDHEN, CDR2 SYDVKM. This CDR3 is built from 14 residues. The CDR3 here is CASSLEQINYGYTF. For the CDR3, the DNA is TGTGCCAGCAGTTTGGAACAGATCAACTATGGCTACACCTTC.

A remark on this clone: The sample has other DNA sequences that encode this CDR3 too. V gene TRBV7-2 combines with J gene TRBJ1-1; D perhaps matches TRBD1 (6 bases). The V gene's germline CDR1 is SGHTA and CDR2 FQGNSA. The CDR3 runs 13 residues. V was trimmed by 5 bases and J by 1 base, leaving 8 bases between them. The CDR3 reads CASSLQGNTEAFF. The CDR3 DNA follows: TGTGCCAGCAGCCTACAGGGGAACACTGAAGCTTTCTTT. The complete variable domain, with remaining parts taken from reference TRBV7-2 and TRBJ1-1, reads GAGVSQSPSNKVTEKGKDVELRCDPISGHTALYWYRQSLGQGLEFLIYFQGNSAPDKSGLPSDRFSAERTGGSVSTLTIQRTQQEDSAVYLCASSLQGNTEAFFGQGTRLTVV.

V usage is TRBV5-6 and J usage is TRBJ1-1; D possibly corresponds to TRBD1 (5 bases). Germline CDR1 and CDR2: SGHDT and YYEEEE. CDR3 length: 13 residues. The ends were cut back, 3 bases at V and 5 bases at J, with 11 bases in the middle. The CDR3 loop is CASSWGDGTEAFF. CDR3 coding DNA: TGTGCCAGCAGCTGGGGGGACGGGACTGAAGCTTTCTTT.

V gene TRBV2 combines with J gene TRBJ2-7; 10 bases match TRBD2. After removal of 6 bases from V and 7 bases from J, the junction contained 12 bases not matched to a gene. The CDR3 sequence is 15 residues long. The germline V gene has CDR1 SNHLY and CDR2 FYNNEI. The CDR3 loop reads CASSAGAGGRGEQYV. The CDR3 DNA follows: TGTGCCAGCAGCGCTGGAGCGGGGGGGCGGGGAGAGCAGTACGTC.

The rearrangement joins TRBV24-1 to TRBJ1-5; a possible D gene is TRBD1 (5 bases). Germline lookup yields CDR1 KGHDR and CDR2 SFDVKD. CDR3 length: 14 amino acids. With 7 bases removed from V and 2 bases from J, the gap between germline ends came to 11 bases. The CDR3 here is CATSHKQGNQPQHF. The CDR3 DNA sequence: TGTGCCACCAGCCATAAACAGGGCAATCAGCCCCAGCATTTT.

The chain recombines TRBV27 with TRBJ2-1; weak D call: TRBD2 (7 bases). The V gene's germline CDR1 is MNHEY and CDR2 SMNVEV (reference sequence). V dropped 8 bases and J dropped 10 bases, with 21 bases sitting between them. The CDR3 sequence is 14 residues long. The CDR3 is CASGPVGGPVEQFF. In DNA, the CDR3 is TGTGCCAGCGGTCCAGTGGGGGGGCCCGTCGAGCAGTTCTTC.

The gene calls are TRBV12-3 or TRBV12-4 and TRBJ1-1; D gene unclear. Trimming pared 3 bases from V and 5 bases from J, leaving 10 bases between. The CDR3 runs to 13 residues. CDR3 region: CASSFSRGTEAFF. CDR3 sequence (DNA): TGTGCCAGCAGTTTTAGTCGAGGAACTGAAGCTTTCTTT.

The chain recombines TRBV9 with TRBJ2-5; 7 nucleotides line up with TRBD1. Trimming at V came to 4 bases and at J to 7 bases, leaving 7 bases not matched to a gene. CDR1 and CDR2 (germline): SGDLS, YYNGEE. The CDR3 length is 13 residues. The CDR3 is CASSSQGEGTQYF. Written as DNA, the CDR3 is TGTGCCAGCAGCTCGCAGGGGGAAGGGACCCAGTACTTC.

This chain connects TRBV7-2 to TRBJ1-1; no firm D call. The V gene lost 2 bases and the J gene lost 5 bases, with 12 bases spanning the gap. Looked up from germline, CDR1 is SGHTA and CDR2 is FQGNSA. This CDR3 spans 14 amino acids. This CDR3 is CASSLSLEGTEAFF. CDR3 bases: TGTGCCAGCAGCTTAAGTTTGGAGGGAACTGAAGCTTTCTTT.

This chain connects TRBV5-4 to TRBJ2-1; D unresolved. Germline loops: CDR1 SGHNT, CDR2 YYREEE (reference sequence). V dropped 0 bases and J dropped 2 bases, with 9 bases sitting between them. The CDR3 length is 15 residues. CDR3 sequence: CASSLGSLPYNEQFF. The CDR3 bases are TGTGCCAGCAGCTTGGGCAGTTTGCCCTACAATGAGCAGTTCTTC.

The chain couples TRBV20-1 to TRBJ2-1; D gene unclear. Between the trimmed V and J ends, which lost 0 bases and 8 bases, there was a span of 5 bases. The length of the CDR3 is 11 residues. CDR1 is DFQATT and CDR2 is SNEGSKA in the germline V gene (reference sequence). The CDR3: CSARDLYEQFF. The CDR3 DNA follows: TGCAGTGCTAGAGACCTCTATGAGCAGTTCTTC.

V gene TRBV5-1 combines with J gene TRBJ2-3; 12 bases agree with TRBD2. Germline values: CDR1 SGHRS, CDR2 YFSETQ. CDR3 length: 18 residues. The V gene end was trimmed by 1 base and the J gene end by 6 bases; junction bases not matched to a gene: 12. Written as DNA, the CDR3 is TGCGCCAGCAGCTTGACAGGGACTAGCGGGCGCAAAGCGGATACGCAGTATTTT. Translating it yields CASSLTGTSGRKADTQYF.

The chain is built from TRBV2 and TRBJ2-5; 7 nucleotides match TRBD2. The CDR3 is 14 amino acids. Germline CDR1 SNHLY, CDR2 FYNNEI. The J segment lost 0 bases and the V segment lost 3 bases, leaving 1 base of the junction unmatched. The CDR3 region has the DNA TGTGCCAGCAGTGAGGGGGGGTACCAAGAGACCCAGTACTTC. Its protein product is CASSEGGYQETQYF.

The chain employs TRBV11-2 and TRBJ1-1; unclear D gene. The CDR3 covers 17 residues. CDR1 and CDR2 (germline): SGHAT, FQNNGV. Trimming shortened V by 2 bases and J by 4 bases, and 20 bases separated the two germline ends. CDR3 protein: CASSLSSATSGGTEAFF. CDR3 nucleotide sequence: TGTGCCAGCAGCTTAAGCTCAGCTACAAGCGGTGGCACTGAAGCTTTCTTT.

The rearrangement links TRBV19 to TRBJ1-1; D gene unclear. V shed 5 bases and J shed 0 bases, with 10 bases lying between them. The CDR3 length is 14 residues. CDR1 and CDR2 (germline): LNHDA, SQIVND (reference sequence). CDR3 DNA: TGTGCCAGTAGTGAGAGACACCTGAACACTGAAGCTTTCTTT. Translation gives CASSERHLNTEAFF.

This sequence joins TRBV27 and TRBJ2-7; 7 nucleotides agree with TRBD1. The V and J ends lost 2 bases and 0 bases, in that order; junction bases with no gene match: 13. CDR1 and CDR2 (germline): MNHEY, SMNVEV (reference sequence). The CDR3 totals 18 residues. In DNA form, the CDR3 reads TGTGCCAGCAGTTTAATGGGTTCGACAGGGTTGAGCTCCTACGAGCAGTACTTC. Translation gives CASSLMGSTGLSSYEQYF.

The gene calls are TRBV6-5 and TRBJ1-1, with 7 bases identical to TRBD1. The CDR3 runs to 15 residues. The V gene end was trimmed by 6 bases and the J gene end by 0 bases; junction bases not matched to a gene: 7. From germline, CDR1 is MNHEY and CDR2 SVGAGI. CDR3 region: CASRVQGVVNTEAFF. Written as DNA, the CDR3 is TGTGCCAGCAGGGTCCAGGGGGTCGTGAACACTGAAGCTTTCTTT.

This sequence joins TRBV27 and TRBJ1-6; weak D call: TRBD1 (6 bases). The CDR3 is 16 residues long. Trimming took 5 bases from V and 0 from J, leaving 11 bases between them. Looked up from germline, CDR1 is MNHEY and CDR2 is SMNVEV (reference sequence). As DNA, the CDR3 is TGTGCCAGCAGTGCCACAGGGAGCTCCTATAATTCACCCCTCCACTTT. Protein sequence: CASSATGSSYNSPLHF.

This sequence joins TRBV5-8 and TRBJ1-2, with D possibly being TRBD1 (6 bases). CDR1 SGHTS and CDR2 YDEGEE come from the germline V gene. The CDR3 length is 13 residues. Between the trimmed V and J ends, which lost 5 bases and 7 bases, there was a span of 15 bases. The CDR3 protein is CASSFSRGTGYTF. As DNA, the CDR3 is TGTGCCAGCAGTTTTAGCAGGGGCACTGGCTACACCTTC.

This clone was found once. This sequence joins TRBV28 and TRBJ1-5; 7 bases line up with TRBD1. This CDR3 is 15 amino acids long. J lost 2 bases, V lost 5 bases, and 6 bases had no gene match. Germline loops: CDR1 MDHEN, CDR2 SYDVKM. The CDR3 nucleotides read TGTGCCAGCAGTCCCATTCAGGGGGGCAATCAGCCCCAGCATTTT. Translation gives CASSPIQGGNQPQHF.

The gene calls are TRBV27 and TRBJ1-2, with 8 bases matching TRBD1. Germline V gene data show CDR1 as MNHEY and CDR2 as SMNVEV (reference sequence). The CDR3 sequence is 15 residues long. The V and J ends lost 3 bases and 8 bases, in that order; junction bases with no gene match: 11. In DNA, the CDR3 is TGTGCCAGCAGTTTGTCGGTCAGGGGGCCGTCGGGCTACACCTTC. Its translation is CASSLSVRGPSGYTF.

V gene TRBV6-6 combines with J gene TRBJ2-7; 10 bases fit TRBD1. V lost 6 bases to trimming and J lost 4 bases; unmatched junction nucleotides: 6. The CDR3 contains 14 residues. The germline V gene has CDR1 MNHNY and CDR2 SVGAGI (reference sequence). The CDR3 DNA follows: TGTGCCAGCAGCCTCCCGGACAGGGGGTACGAGCAGTACTTC. Translating it yields CASSLPDRGYEQYF.